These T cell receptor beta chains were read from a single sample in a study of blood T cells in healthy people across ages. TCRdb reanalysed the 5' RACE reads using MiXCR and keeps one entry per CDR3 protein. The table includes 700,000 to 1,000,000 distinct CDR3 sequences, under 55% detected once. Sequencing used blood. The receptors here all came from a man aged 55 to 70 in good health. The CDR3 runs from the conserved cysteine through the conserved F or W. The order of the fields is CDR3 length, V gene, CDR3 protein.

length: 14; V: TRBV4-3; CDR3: CASSQERRDYGYTF
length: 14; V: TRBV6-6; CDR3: CASSPGTLGQKLFF
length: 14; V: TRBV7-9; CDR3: CASSSTFGFYGYTF
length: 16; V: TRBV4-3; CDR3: CASSQAPPDRGNEQFF
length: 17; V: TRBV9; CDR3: CASSDPPGYRRGNEQFF
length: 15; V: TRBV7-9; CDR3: CASSSPRGGTYEQYF
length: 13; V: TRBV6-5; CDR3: CASSYRGPYGYTF
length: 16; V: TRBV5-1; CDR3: CASSLRQLSSYNEQFF
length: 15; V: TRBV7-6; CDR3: CASSLGGRADSPLHF
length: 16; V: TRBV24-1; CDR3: CATTLYQGSFCYGQYF
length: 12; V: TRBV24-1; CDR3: CATSDGVQPQHF
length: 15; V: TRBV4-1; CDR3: CASSQGWGSYNEQFF
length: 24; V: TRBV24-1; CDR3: CATSDLGSNNEQFFGPGNQETQYF
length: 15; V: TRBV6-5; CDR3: CASSNFDSNTGELFF
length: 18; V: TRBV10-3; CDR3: CAISDGTSGGFSTDTQYF
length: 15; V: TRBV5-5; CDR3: CASSLGQGASGELFF
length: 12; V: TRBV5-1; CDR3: CASSPGAYEQFF
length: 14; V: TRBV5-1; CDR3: CASSFGDRNYGYTF
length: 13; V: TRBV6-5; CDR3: CASSYMAGYGYTF
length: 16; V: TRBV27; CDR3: CASSLFQGRNNSPLHF
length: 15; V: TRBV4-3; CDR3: CASSQDPSHVETQYF
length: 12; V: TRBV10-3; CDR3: CAISEGTYEQYF
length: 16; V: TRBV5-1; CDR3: CASSLGPGGYRETQYF
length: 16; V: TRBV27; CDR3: CASSRQGAGGNSPLHF
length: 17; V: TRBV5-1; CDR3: CASSTGQSSSYNSPLHF
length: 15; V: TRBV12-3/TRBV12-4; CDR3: CASSPRTGGYQPQHF
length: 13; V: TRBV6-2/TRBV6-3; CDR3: CASMAQGRPEAFF
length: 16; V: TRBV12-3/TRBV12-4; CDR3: CASSLYGAGSSYEQYF
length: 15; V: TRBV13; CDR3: CASSSGDRHNSPLHF
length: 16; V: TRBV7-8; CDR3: CASSLTRDRIGNEQFF
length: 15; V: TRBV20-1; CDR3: CSAFPGQGAQETQYF
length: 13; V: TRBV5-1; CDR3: CASDRGGGFEQYF
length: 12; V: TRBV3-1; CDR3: CASGPGSQPQHF
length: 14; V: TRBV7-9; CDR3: CASSLGQGHYGYTF
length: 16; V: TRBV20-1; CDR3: CSASRRLAGDLNEQFF
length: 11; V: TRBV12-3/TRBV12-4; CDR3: CASTKGREQYF
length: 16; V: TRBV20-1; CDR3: CSVRASTSRRGNEQFF
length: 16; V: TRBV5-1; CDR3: CASSLVGQGSYNEQFF